The 21 T cell receptor beta chains below were found in one sample sequenced in a study of control samples from healthy donors and cancer patients. Libraries were prepared by immunoSEQ multiplex PCR; TCRdb keeps only in-frame clonotypes and omits some of them. The repertoire holds some 120,000 clones, with about 86% as singletons. The source material was blood. The receptors were gathered from a man aged 30 to 45 in good health.

The chain carries TRBV24-1 and TRBJ1-4, with a possible D match to TRBD1 (6 bases). V lost 3 bases and J lost 7, with 11 bases in between. CDR1 and CDR2 (germline): KGHDR, SFDVKD. The CDR3 contains 14 residues. CDR3 DNA sequence: TGTGCCACCAGTGATCAGGGGCAGGGTGAAAAACTGTTTTTT. Its protein product is CATSDQGQGEKLFF.

V and J are TRBV9 and TRBJ1-2; weak D call: TRBD1 (5 bases). The V gene lost 2 bases and the J gene lost 5 bases, with 16 bases spanning the gap. From germline, CDR1 is SGDLS and CDR2 YYNGEE. This CDR3 spans 15 amino acids. The CDR3 spells CASSVSRDGDYGYTF. The CDR3 DNA reads as TGTGCCAGCAGCGTTTCCCGGGACGGTGATTATGGCTACACCTTC.

This rearrangement joins TRBV3-1 (or the pseudogene TRBV3-2) to TRBJ1-5; D unresolved. With 1 base removed from V and 1 base from J, the gap between germline ends came to 5 bases. The CDR3 extends over 14 amino acids. Germline assignment: CDR1 LGHDT and CDR2 YNNKEL (reference sequence). DNA of the CDR3: TGTGCCAGCAGCCAAGCTGAGAGCAATCAGCCCCAGCATTTT. The encoded protein is CASSQAESNQPQHF.

The chain is built from TRBV18 and TRBJ2-2; the D call may be TRBD1 or TRBD2 (5 bases each). Trimming left V 5 bases short and J 5 bases short, with 12 bases between. This CDR3 region has 14 residues. Germline V gene lookup returns CDR1 KGHSH and CDR2 LQKENI. CDR3 nucleotides: TGTGCCAGCTCAGCCGGGACGATGACCGGGGAGCTGTTTTTT. Protein: CASSAGTMTGELFF.

The genes are TRBV5-6 and TRBJ1-1; a weak D match, TRBD1 (6 bases). This CDR3 has 13 amino acids. Germline V lookup: CDR1 SGHDT, CDR2 YYEEEE. The CDR3: CERGCQLNTEAFF. The CDR3 DNA is TGTGAAAGGGGGTGTCAATTGAACACTGAAGCTTTCTTT.

The chain joins TRBV13 to TRBJ1-2, with a possible D match to TRBD1 (5 bases). CDR1 is PRHDT, CDR2 FYEKMQ, per germline (reference sequence). The V gene lost 5 bases and the J gene lost 0 bases, with 19 bases spanning the gap. The CDR3 is 17 amino acids. The DNA for the CDR3 is TGTGCCAGCAGCACGAGGGAGCGGGGGTTAGCTAACTATGGCTACACCTTC. It encodes CASSTRERGLANYGYTF.

The V call is TRBV12-3 or TRBV12-4, the J call TRBJ1-1, with 9 bases lining up with TRBD1. V trimming: 6 bases; J trimming: 7 bases; junction bases outside the gene matches: 3. The CDR3 consists of 12 residues. CDR3 coding DNA: TGTGCCAGCAGACAGGGGGCAGATGAAGCTTTCTTT. Protein product: CASRQGADEAFF.

The chain combines TRBV2 with TRBJ1-3, with D unresolved. Germline CDR1 and CDR2: SNHLY and FYNNEI. Trimming stripped 5 bases from V and 4 bases from J, with 15 bases between. The CDR3 is made up of 15 amino acids. The CDR3 DNA reads TGTGCCAGCAGTATAAGACAAGGATCGGGAAACACCATATATTTT. Translated: CASSIRQGSGNTIYF.

The chain carries TRBV7-2 and TRBJ2-7, with D tentatively TRBD2 (5 bases). The length of the CDR3 is 15 residues. The V end lost 1 base, the J end lost 3 bases, and 13 bases lay between the germline ends. Germline V gives CDR1 SGHTA, CDR2 FQGNSA. DNA for the CDR3: TGTGCCAGCAGCTTAGGAATAGCGCAAATCTACGAGCAGTACTTC. Encoded protein: CASSLGIAQIYEQYF.

This clone was seen once. V gene TRBV19 combines with J gene TRBJ1-3, with 8 bases that match TRBD1. This CDR3 comprises 13 residues. Germline CDR1 LNHDA, CDR2 SQIVND (reference sequence). The junction had 5 bases not matched to a gene; V was cut back by 5 bases and J by 8 bases. CDR3 amino acids: CASSPGQGDTIYF. The CDR3 region has the DNA TGTGCCAGTAGTCCCGGACAGGGAGACACCATATATTTT.

V gene TRBV3-1 (or the pseudogene TRBV3-2) combines with J gene TRBJ2-1, with no clear D. Trimming shortened V by 0 bases and J by 7 bases, and 13 bases separated the two germline ends. This CDR3 spans 15 amino acids. CDR1 is LGHDT, CDR2 YNNKEL, per germline (reference sequence). The CDR3 loop is CASSQDPGGENEQFF. The CDR3 region has the DNA TGTGCCAGCAGCCAAGATCCGGGTGGGGAAAATGAGCAGTTCTTC.

The chain links TRBV18 to TRBJ1-1; no firm D call. Germline V gives CDR1 KGHSH, CDR2 LQKENI. Trimming took 2 bases from V and 1 from J, leaving 8 bases between them. This CDR3 is 14 amino acids long. In nucleotides, the CDR3 is TGTGCCAGCTCACCAGGGTGGGGGAACACTGAAGCTTTCTTT. Translating gives CASSPGWGNTEAFF.

J is TRBJ1-4 and V is TRBV14, with 8 bases lining up with TRBD1. The CDR3 extends over 15 amino acids. After removal of 5 bases from V and 8 bases from J, the junction contained 10 bases not matched to a gene. In germline, CDR1 is SGHDN, CDR2 FVKESK. In DNA, the CDR3 is TGTGCCAGCAGCTCCCGGACAGGGAGGGGAGAAAAACTGTTTTTT. Amino acids: CASSSRTGRGEKLFF.

The gene calls are TRBV10-3 and TRBJ1-2; D is perhaps TRBD1 (5 bases). V shed 11 bases and J shed 6 bases, with 19 bases lying between them. The CDR3 runs to 13 residues. Germline V gene data show CDR1 as ENHRY and CDR2 as SYGVKD. This CDR3 reads CAGAMGEGNGYTF. The CDR3, as DNA: TGTGCCGGCGCCATGGGGGAGGGAAATGGCTACACCTTC.

The rearrangement links TRBV4-1 to TRBJ1-3, with D tentatively TRBD1 (5 bases). The CDR3 runs to 16 residues. Germline CDR1 reads MGHRA; CDR2 reads YSYEKL. The V and J ends lost 4 bases and 6 bases respectively, with 19 bases between them. The CDR3 spells CASSRERRGESNTIYF. CDR3 coding DNA: TGCGCCAGCAGCCGCGAGAGACGAGGGGAGTCAAACACCATATATTTT.

The chain employs TRBV2 and TRBJ2-1; TRBD2 might be the D (5 bases). Trimming stripped 6 bases from V and 7 bases from J, with 10 bases between. Germline V lookup: CDR1 SNHLY, CDR2 FYNNEI. The CDR3 is 12 amino acids. The CDR3: CASRVDLNEQFF. Here the CDR3 DNA reads TGTGCCAGCAGAGTGGACTTGAATGAGCAGTTCTTC.

V and J are TRBV6-1 and TRBJ1-4, with D tentatively TRBD1 (6 bases). Germline V lookup: CDR1 MNHNS, CDR2 SASEGT. The CDR3 contains 18 residues. V was shortened by 2 bases and J by 0 bases, with 16 bases between the two germline ends. The CDR3 spells CASSERGGGRATNEKLFF. CDR3 DNA: TGTGCCAGCAGTGAACGTGGAGGGGGTAGAGCAACTAATGAAAAACTGTTTTTT.

J is TRBJ2-3 and V is TRBV15, with TRBD2 matching over 12 bases. With 1 base clipped from V and 5 bases from J, the junction kept 1 base outside the gene matches. Per germline, CDR1 LNHNV and CDR2 YYDKDF (reference sequence). The CDR3 runs 15 residues. CDR3 bases: TGTGCCACCAGCAGAGGACTAGCGGGGGTAGATACGCAGTATTTT. Protein product: CATSRGLAGVDTQYF.

The chain uses TRBV2 and TRBJ1-3; 7 positions match TRBD1. The CDR3 is made up of 14 amino acids. The V segment lost 6 bases and the J segment 3 bases; nucleotides outside the gene matches: 5. Germline V gene sequence: CDR1 SNHLY, CDR2 FYNNEI. Here the CDR3 reads CASRPGTDGNTIYF. The DNA for the CDR3 is TGTGCCAGCAGGCCGGGGACAGATGGAAACACCATATATTTT.

The chain is built from TRBV7-2 and TRBJ2-2; D call uncertain. Germline assignment: CDR1 SGHTA and CDR2 FQGNSA. V dropped 1 base and J dropped 3 bases, with 9 bases sitting between them. This CDR3 is built from 15 residues. The CDR3 bases are TGTGCCAGCAGCTTAGGCAGGTCCGACACCGGGGAGCTGTTTTTT. Amino acids: CASSLGRSDTGELFF.

V is TRBV19 and J is TRBJ1-1, with D perhaps matching TRBD1 (6 bases). Trimming cost V 9 bases and J 2 bases, with 16 bases left between them. Germline CDR1 is LNHDA and CDR2 is SQIVND (reference sequence). This CDR3 spans 14 amino acids. CDR3 nucleotide sequence: TGTGCCAGCAGACTGGTACAGGGAAACACTGAAGCTTTCTTT. As protein: CASRLVQGNTEAFF. Complete variable domain (other parts from reference TRBV19 and TRBJ1-1): DGGITQSPKYLFRKEGQNVTLSCEQNLNHDAMYWYRQDPGQGLRLIYYSQIVNDFQKGDIAEGYSVSREKKESFPLTVTSAQKNPTAFYLCASRLVQGNTEAFFGQGTRLTVV.